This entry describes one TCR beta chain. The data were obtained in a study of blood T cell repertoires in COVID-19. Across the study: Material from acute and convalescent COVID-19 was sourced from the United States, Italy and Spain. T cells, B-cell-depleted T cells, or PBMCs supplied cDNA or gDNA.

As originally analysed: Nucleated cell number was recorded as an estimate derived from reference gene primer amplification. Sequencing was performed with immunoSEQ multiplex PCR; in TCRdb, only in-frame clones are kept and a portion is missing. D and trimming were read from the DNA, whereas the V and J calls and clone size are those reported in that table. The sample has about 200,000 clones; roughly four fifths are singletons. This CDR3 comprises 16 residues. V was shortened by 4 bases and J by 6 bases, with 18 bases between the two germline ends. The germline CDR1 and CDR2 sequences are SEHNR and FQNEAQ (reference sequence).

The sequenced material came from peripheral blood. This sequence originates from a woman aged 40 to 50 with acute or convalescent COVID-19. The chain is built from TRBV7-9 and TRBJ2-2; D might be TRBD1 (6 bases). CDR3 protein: CASSSDDRRRAGELFF. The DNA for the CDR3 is TGTGCCAGCAGCTCAGACGACAGGAGACGCGCCGGGGAGCTGTTTTTT.